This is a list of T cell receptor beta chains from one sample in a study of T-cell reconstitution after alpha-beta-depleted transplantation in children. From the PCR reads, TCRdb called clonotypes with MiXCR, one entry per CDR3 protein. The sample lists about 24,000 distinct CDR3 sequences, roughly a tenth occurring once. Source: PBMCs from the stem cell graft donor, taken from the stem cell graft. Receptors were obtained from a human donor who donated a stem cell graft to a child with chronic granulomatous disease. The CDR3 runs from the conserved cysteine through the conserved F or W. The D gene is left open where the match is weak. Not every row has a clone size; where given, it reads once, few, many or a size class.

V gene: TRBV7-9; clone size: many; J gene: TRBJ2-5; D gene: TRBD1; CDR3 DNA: TGTGCCAGCAGCTCGACAGGGCGGACAGAGACCCAGTACTTC; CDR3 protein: CASSSTGRTETQYF
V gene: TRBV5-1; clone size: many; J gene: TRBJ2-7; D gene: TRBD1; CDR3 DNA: TGCGCCAGCAGTGCCGGGACAGAAGACTACGAGCAGTACTTC; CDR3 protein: CASSAGTEDYEQYF
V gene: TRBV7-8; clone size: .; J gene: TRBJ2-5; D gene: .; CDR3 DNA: TGTGCCAGCAGCTTTCATCTGGGCCAGGGGCTGAGGGAGACCCAGTACTTC; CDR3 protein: CASSFHLGQGLRETQYF
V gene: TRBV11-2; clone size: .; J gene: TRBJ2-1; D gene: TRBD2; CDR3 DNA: TGTGCCAGCAGCAAACGCACTACTAGCGATGAGCAGTTCTTC; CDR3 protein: CASSKRTTSDEQFF
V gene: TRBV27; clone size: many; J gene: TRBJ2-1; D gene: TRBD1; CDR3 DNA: TGTGCCAGCAGAAATCCGGACAGGGCGAGTGAGCAGTTCTTC; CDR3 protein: CASRNPDRASEQFF
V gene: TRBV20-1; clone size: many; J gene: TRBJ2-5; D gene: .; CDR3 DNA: TGCAGTGCTAGGTCCCAGGGTCCACAAGAGACCCAGTACTTC; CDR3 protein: CSARSQGPQETQYF
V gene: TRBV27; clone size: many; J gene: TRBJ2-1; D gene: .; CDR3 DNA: TGTGCCAGCAGTTTGTATATGACCCCGGATAAAGACAATGAGCAGTTCTTC; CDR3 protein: CASSLYMTPDKDNEQFF
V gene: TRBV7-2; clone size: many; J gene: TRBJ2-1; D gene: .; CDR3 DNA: TGTGCCAGCAGCTTAACTGCGAGCTCCTACAATGAGCAGTTCTTC; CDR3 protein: CASSLTASSYNEQFF
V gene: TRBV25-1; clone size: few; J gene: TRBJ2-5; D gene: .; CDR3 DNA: TGTGCCAGCAGCCCATATTTGGGGACCCAGTACTTC; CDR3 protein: CASSPYLGTQYF
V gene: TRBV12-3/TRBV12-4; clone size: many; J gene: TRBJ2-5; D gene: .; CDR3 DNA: TGTGCCAGCAGTTTCCTCACGGGCCAGGGAGAGACCCAGTACTTC; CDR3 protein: CASSFLTGQGETQYF
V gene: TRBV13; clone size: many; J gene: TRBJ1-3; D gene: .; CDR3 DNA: TGTGCCAGCAGCTTAGGCCAAGGAAACACCATATATTTT; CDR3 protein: CASSLGQGNTIYF
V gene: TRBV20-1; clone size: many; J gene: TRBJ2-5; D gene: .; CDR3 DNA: TGCAGTGCTATTCTCCGGGAGTACCAAGAGACCCAGTACTTC; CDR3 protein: CSAILREYQETQYF
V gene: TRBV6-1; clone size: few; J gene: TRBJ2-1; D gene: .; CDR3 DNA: TGTGCCAGCACCAAAGTGGGCAGCTTTGGAAGTGAGCAGTTCTTC; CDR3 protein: CASTKVGSFGSEQFF
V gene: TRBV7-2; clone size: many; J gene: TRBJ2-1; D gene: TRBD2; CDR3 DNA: TGTGCCAGCAGCTTAAGCGGGGGGCCGTACAATGAGCAGTTCTTC; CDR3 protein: CASSLSGGPYNEQFF
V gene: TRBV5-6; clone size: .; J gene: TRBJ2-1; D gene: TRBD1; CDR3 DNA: TGTGCCAGCAGCGGGGCCGGGACAGGTTTTTACTACAATGAGCAGTTCTTC; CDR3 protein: CASSGAGTGFYYNEQFF
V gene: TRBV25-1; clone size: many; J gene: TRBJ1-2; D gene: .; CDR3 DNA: TGTGCCAGCAGTGAAAGGGGTGGCTACACCTTC; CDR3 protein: CASSERGGYTF
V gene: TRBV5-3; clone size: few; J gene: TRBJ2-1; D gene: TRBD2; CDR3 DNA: TGTGCTAGAAGCGGGGGGGCCGGCTCCTACAATGAGCAGTTCTTC; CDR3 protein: CARSGGAGSYNEQFF